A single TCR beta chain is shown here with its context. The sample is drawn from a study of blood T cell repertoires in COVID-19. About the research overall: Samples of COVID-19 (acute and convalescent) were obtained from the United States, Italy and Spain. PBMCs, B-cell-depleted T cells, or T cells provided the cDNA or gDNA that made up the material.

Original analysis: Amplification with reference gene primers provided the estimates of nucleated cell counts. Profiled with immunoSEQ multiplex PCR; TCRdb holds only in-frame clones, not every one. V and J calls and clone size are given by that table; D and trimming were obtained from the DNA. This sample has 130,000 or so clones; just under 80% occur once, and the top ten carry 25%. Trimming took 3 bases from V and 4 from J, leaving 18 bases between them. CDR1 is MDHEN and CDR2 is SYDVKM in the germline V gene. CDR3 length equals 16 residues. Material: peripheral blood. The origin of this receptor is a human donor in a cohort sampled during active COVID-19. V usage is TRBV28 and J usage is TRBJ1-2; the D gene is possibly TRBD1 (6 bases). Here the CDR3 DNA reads TGTGCCAGCAGTTTCCGCAGGGGTATAGGTAGCTATGGCTACACCTTC. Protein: CASSFRRGIGSYGYTF.